The 28 T cell receptor beta chains given below trace back to one sample, sequenced in a study of monozygotic twins with inflammatory bowel disease. TCRdb reprocessed the 5' RACE reads and keeps a single row for each CDR3 protein, giving no DNA. The table counts roughly 200,000 distinct CDR3 sequences; 7.5% to 8% lies in the top ten. Sequenced input: blood. The receptors stem from a human donor with ulcerative colitis or Crohn's disease, or a healthy co-twin of an affected twin (not recorded which).

The rearrangement uses TRBV24-1 and TRBJ2-1; TCRdb lists TRBD2, though no DNA is available to test this call. This CDR3 comprises 14 residues. Germline V gene data show CDR1 as KGHDR and CDR2 as SFDVKD. The CDR3 region is CATSVEGLSAEQFF.

The gene calls are TRBV6-5 and TRBJ2-5. Germline lookup yields CDR1 MNHEY and CDR2 SVGAGI. The CDR3 is 13 amino acids. The CDR3 here is CASRLQVMETQYF.

The chain employs TRBV7-6 and TRBJ2-3; TCRdb calls TRBD1, which cannot be checked without DNA. The CDR3 is made up of 16 amino acids. The germline V gene encodes CDR1 SGHVS and CDR2 FNYEAQ. The CDR3 sequence: CASSLGPKAGTDTQYF.

The rearrangement joins TRBV5-1 to TRBJ2-3. The germline V gene encodes CDR1 SGHRS and CDR2 YFSETQ. The CDR3 totals 14 residues. This CDR3 reads CASSTIPSTDTQYF.

This chain links TRBV20-1 with TRBJ1-2. This CDR3 comprises 11 residues. From germline, CDR1 is DFQATT and CDR2 SNEGSKA (reference sequence). CDR3 residues: CSASFFYGYTF.

The rearrangement uses TRBV5-1 and TRBJ2-7; lacking DNA, the TRBD1 call made by TCRdb goes unchecked. The V gene's germline CDR1 is SGHRS and CDR2 YFSETQ. This CDR3 region has 12 residues. CDR3: CASSLEGEEQYF.

V gene TRBV3-1 combines with J gene TRBJ1-1. Germline V gene data show CDR1 as LGHDT and CDR2 as YNNKEL (reference sequence). CDR3 length: 15 amino acids. The chain's CDR3 is CASSQLTTVKTEAFF.

V is TRBV2 and J is TRBJ1-6; TCRdb names TRBD1, which stays unverified in the absence of DNA. Germline V gene sequence: CDR1 SNHLY, CDR2 FYNNEI. The CDR3 extends over 12 amino acids. The CDR3 spells CAGQGEYSPLHF.

CDR3 in amino acids: CASRSPPDTQYF. The chain recombines TRBV6-5 with TRBJ2-3; TCRdb's D gene call, TRBD1, goes unchecked for lack of DNA. Germline values: CDR1 MNHEY, CDR2 SVGAGI. This CDR3 spans 12 amino acids.

The CDR3 spells CASSFKRGSLPNEQFF. The chain links TRBV7-2 to TRBJ2-1; absent DNA, TCRdb's TRBD2 call cannot be checked. Looked up from germline, CDR1 is SGHTA and CDR2 is FQGNSA. The CDR3 covers 16 residues.

The V and J genes are TRBV5-1 and TRBJ1-1. The CDR3 totals 14 residues. Germline V lookup: CDR1 SGHRS, CDR2 YFSETQ. The CDR3 is CASSLEGSNTEAFF.

The J gene is TRBJ2-1, the V gene TRBV2; checking the TCRdb D call of TRBD2 is not possible without DNA. This CDR3 contains 15 residues. Germline V gives CDR1 SNHLY, CDR2 FYNNEI. The CDR3 region is CAIVGSPGLANEQFF.

J is TRBJ2-3 and V is TRBV5-1; the D call of TRBD2 rests on TCRdb alone, since no DNA is present to check it. The V gene's germline CDR1 is SGHRS and CDR2 YFSETQ. CDR3 length equals 14 residues. CDR3: CASSLGLEADTQYF.

The rearrangement uses TRBV5-1 and TRBJ1-2. The CDR3 totals 15 residues. Germline V gives CDR1 SGHRS, CDR2 YFSETQ. The CDR3 loop reads CASSLTEISRYGYTF.

CDR3 loop: CAWSMGVREQPQHF. The genes are TRBV30 and TRBJ1-5. The CDR3 runs to 14 residues. Per the germline V gene, CDR1 is GTSNPN and CDR2 is SVGIG (reference sequence).

V and J are TRBV11-2 and TRBJ1-6; the D call from TCRdb, TRBD1, cannot be confirmed without DNA. The length of the CDR3 is 14 residues. Looked up from germline, CDR1 is SGHAT and CDR2 is FQNNGV. CDR3 sequence: CASSFRGGNSPLHF.

The chain uses TRBV29-1 and TRBJ2-1; without DNA, the TCRdb call of TRBD1 cannot be checked. The CDR3 has 13 residues. Per germline, CDR1 SQVTM and CDR2 ANQGSEA. This chain's CDR3 is CSVGLGQYNEQFF.

The V gene is TRBV12-3 or TRBV12-4, the J gene TRBJ2-4. This CDR3 region has 15 residues. Here the CDR3 reads CASSLPQLGKNIQYF.

The chain combines TRBV7-2 with TRBJ2-7. Germline V gene data show CDR1 as SGHTA and CDR2 as FQGNSA. CDR3 length equals 11 residues. The CDR3 reads CASGAGYEQYF.

This chain's CDR3 is CASSFTGGIEPQHF. The J gene is TRBJ1-5, the V gene TRBV7-2; the TCRdb D gene call, TRBD1, has no DNA to confirm it. The germline gives CDR1 SGHTA, CDR2 FQGNSA. The CDR3 loop spans 14 amino acids.

V usage is TRBV5-1 and J usage is TRBJ2-1. CDR3 length equals 15 residues. Per germline, CDR1 SGHRS and CDR2 YFSETQ. This chain's CDR3 is CASSLAPEWYNEQFF.

The chain has TRBV20-1 and TRBJ1-4; lacking DNA, the TRBD1 call made by TCRdb goes unchecked. Germline V lookup: CDR1 DFQATT, CDR2 SNEGSKA (reference sequence). The CDR3 extends over 17 amino acids. The chain's CDR3 is CSARGRTGFATNEKLFF.

The chain uses TRBV2 and TRBJ2-2; the D gene TCRdb calls, TRBD2, cannot be checked with no DNA. CDR3 length: 15 amino acids. The germline V gene encodes CDR1 SNHLY and CDR2 FYNNEI. CDR3 loop: CASTGLGRNTGELFF. The variable domain in full, with the rest retrieved from reference TRBV2 and TRBJ2-2, is EPEVTQTPSHQVTQMGQEVILRCVPISNHLYFYWYRQILGQKVEFLVSFYNNEISEKSEIFDDQFSVERPDGSNFTLKIRSTKLEDSAMYFCASTGLGRNTGELFFGEGSRLTVL.

The chain employs TRBV5-1 and TRBJ1-2. Germline assignment: CDR1 SGHRS and CDR2 YFSETQ. CDR3 length: 15 residues. CDR3 in amino acids: CASSSGGGPNYGYTF.

This chain connects TRBV5-1 to TRBJ2-1. There are 15 residues in the CDR3. CDR1 and CDR2 from the germline V gene are SGHRS and YFSETQ. CDR3 amino acids: CASSLDRPSYNEQFF.

The V and J genes are TRBV20-1 and TRBJ1-5; without DNA, the TCRdb call of TRBD1 cannot be checked. The CDR3 is 14 amino acids. Germline lookup yields CDR1 DFQATT and CDR2 SNEGSKA (reference sequence). CDR3 loop: CSAVERGSSQPQHF.

The chain uses TRBV6-6 and TRBJ2-1; TCRdb outputs TRBD1, but without DNA this stays unchecked. In germline, CDR1 is MNHNY, CDR2 SVGAGI (reference sequence). The CDR3 is 13 residues long. The CDR3 is CASSYSTGREQFF.

V and J are TRBV10-3 and TRBJ2-7; TCRdb selects TRBD1, and the lack of DNA leaves this call unchecked. The germline V gene encodes CDR1 ENHRY and CDR2 SYGVKD. The CDR3 runs to 12 residues. The chain's CDR3 is CATGQASYEQYF.